These 2 T cell receptor beta chains were all obtained from the same sample, sequenced in a study of T-cell memory formation after mild COVID-19. TCRdb called the 5' RACE reads again in MiXCR, with one record for every CDR3 protein. This table holds 450,000 or so distinct CDR3 sequences, around 18% found once. Sequenced sample: PBMCs or a T cell subset sorted from them (not recorded which). The receptors derive from an adult woman who had mild COVID-19 (a few samples of this study predate the infection). Cell type and time point are not known.

V usage is TRBV27 and J usage is TRBJ2-1; D gene uncertain. V lost 3 bases, J lost 7 bases, and 10 bases lay in between. Germline loops: CDR1 MNHEY, CDR2 SMNVEV (reference sequence). The CDR3 spans 13 residues. The DNA of the CDR3 is TGTGCCAGCAGTTTTTCTACCAAGAATGAGCAGTTCTTC. Translated: CASSFSTKNEQFF.

The CDR3: CASSYTAETNEKLFF. DNA of the CDR3: TGTGCCAGCAGTTATACGGCTGAAACTAATGAAAAACTGTTTTTT. The chain employs TRBV6-5 and TRBJ1-4; D unclear. This CDR3 spans 15 amino acids. V shed 3 bases and J shed 1 base, with 9 bases lying between them. Germline-derived CDR1 and CDR2 are MNHEY and SVGAGI.